Sequencing of this T cell receptor (beta chain) was carried out in a study of blood T cells in healthy people across ages. Then a second PCR, running roughly 7 to 11 cycles, was carried out with a sample-barcoded 5' primer and a J-beta primer mix. TCRdb ran MiXCR on the 5' RACE reads and lists one entry per CDR3 protein. Of 650,000 to 800,000 distinct CDR3 sequences in the sample, roughly half were seen once. The germline CDR1 and CDR2 sequences are DFQATT and SNEGSKA (reference sequence). Trimming left V 5 bases short and J 7 bases short, with 12 bases between. CDR3 length equals 12 residues. Material for sequencing was blood. This TCR was recovered from a woman aged 80 or older in good health. The chain joins TRBV20-1 to TRBJ1-5; unclear D gene. The CDR3, as DNA: TGCAGTGCTGAGTCCGGGAAACAGCCCCAGCATTTT. Translated, it gives CSAESGKQPQHF.